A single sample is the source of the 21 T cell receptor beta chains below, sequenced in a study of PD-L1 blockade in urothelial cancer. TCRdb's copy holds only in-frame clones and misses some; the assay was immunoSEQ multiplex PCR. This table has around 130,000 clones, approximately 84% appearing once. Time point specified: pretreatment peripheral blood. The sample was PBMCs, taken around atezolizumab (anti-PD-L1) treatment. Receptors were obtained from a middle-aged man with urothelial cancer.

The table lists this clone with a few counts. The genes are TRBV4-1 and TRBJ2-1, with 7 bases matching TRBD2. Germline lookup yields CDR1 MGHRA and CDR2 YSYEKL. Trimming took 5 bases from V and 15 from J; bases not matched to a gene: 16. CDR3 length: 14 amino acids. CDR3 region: CASSIDITGGIRFF. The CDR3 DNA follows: TGCGCCAGCAGCATAGATATTACGGGAGGAATCCGGTTCTTC.

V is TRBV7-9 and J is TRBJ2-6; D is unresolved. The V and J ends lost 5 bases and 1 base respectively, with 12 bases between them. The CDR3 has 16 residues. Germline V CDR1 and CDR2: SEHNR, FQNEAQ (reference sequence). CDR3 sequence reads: CASSPRTGSGANVLTF. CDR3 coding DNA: TGTGCCAGCAGCCCCCGTACCGGTTCTGGGGCCAACGTCCTGACTTTC.

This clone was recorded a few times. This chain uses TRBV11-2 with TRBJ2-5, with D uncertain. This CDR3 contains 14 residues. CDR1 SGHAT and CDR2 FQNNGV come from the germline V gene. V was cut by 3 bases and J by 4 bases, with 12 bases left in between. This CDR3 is CASSFGSLRETQYF. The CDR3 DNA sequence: TGTGCCAGCAGCTTCGGTAGTTTGAGAGAGACCCAGTACTTC.

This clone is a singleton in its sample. CDR3 coding DNA: TGTGCCAGCCACAGGGCCCCGAACACTGAAGCTTTCTTT. This sequence encodes CASHRAPNTEAFF. This chain joins TRBV7-3 and TRBJ1-1; a weak D match, TRBD1 (6 bases). Deletions cut 8 bases from V and 1 base from J, with 11 bases between. The V gene's germline CDR1 is SGHTA and CDR2 FQGTGA. The CDR3 loop spans 13 amino acids.

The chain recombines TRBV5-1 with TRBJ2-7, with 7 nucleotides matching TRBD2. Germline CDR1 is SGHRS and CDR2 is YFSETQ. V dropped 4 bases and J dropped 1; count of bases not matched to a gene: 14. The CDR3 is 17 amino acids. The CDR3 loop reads CASSVANLAEKSYEQYF. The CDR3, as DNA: TGCGCCAGCAGCGTAGCCAACCTAGCGGAAAAGTCCTACGAGCAGTACTTC.

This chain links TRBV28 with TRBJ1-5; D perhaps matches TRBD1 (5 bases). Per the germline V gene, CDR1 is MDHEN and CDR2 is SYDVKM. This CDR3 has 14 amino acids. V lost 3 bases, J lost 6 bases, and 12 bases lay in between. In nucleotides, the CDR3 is TGTGCCAGCAGTTTTTCAGGGATGGGTCAGCCCCAGCATTTT. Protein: CASSFSGMGQPQHF.

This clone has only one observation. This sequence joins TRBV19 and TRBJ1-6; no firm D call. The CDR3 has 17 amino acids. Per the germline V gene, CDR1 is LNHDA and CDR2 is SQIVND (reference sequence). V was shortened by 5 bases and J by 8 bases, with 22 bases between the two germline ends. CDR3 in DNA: TGTGCCAGTAGTCCTCGGACGGGATCCTTAGTTGATTCACCCCTCCACTTT. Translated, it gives CASSPRTGSLVDSPLHF.

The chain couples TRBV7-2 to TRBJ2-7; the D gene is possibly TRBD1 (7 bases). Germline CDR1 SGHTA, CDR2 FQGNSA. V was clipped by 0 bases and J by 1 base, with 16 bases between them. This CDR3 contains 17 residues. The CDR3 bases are TGTGCCAGCAGCTTAGCCCCAGGGGGGTTTTATTCCTACGAGCAGTACTTC. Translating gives CASSLAPGGFYSYEQYF.

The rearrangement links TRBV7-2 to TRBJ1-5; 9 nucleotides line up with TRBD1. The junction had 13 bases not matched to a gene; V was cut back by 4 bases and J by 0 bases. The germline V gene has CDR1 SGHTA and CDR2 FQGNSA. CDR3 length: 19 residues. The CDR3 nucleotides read TGTGCCAGCAGCTCAGACAGAGGGACAGGGTCTTTTAGCAATCAGCCCCAGCATTTT. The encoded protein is CASSSDRGTGSFSNQPQHF.

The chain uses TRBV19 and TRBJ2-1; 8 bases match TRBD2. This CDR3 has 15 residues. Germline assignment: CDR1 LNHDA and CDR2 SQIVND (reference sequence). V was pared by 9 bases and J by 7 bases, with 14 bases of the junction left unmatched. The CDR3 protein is CASETVAGWNNEQFF. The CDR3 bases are TGTGCCAGCGAAACCGTAGCGGGATGGAATAATGAGCAGTTCTTC. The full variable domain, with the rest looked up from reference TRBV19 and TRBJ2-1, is DGGITQSPKYLFRKEGQNVTLSCEQNLNHDAMYWYRQDPGQGLRLIYYSQIVNDFQKGDIAEGYSVSREKKESFPLTVTSAQKNPTAFYLCASETVAGWNNEQFFGPGTRLTVL.

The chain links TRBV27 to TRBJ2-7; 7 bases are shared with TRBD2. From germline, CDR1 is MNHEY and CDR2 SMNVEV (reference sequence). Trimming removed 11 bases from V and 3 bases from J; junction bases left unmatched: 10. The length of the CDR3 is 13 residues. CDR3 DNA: TGTGCCGTACGGCGGGAGCTCTTCTACGAGCAGTACTTC. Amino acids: CAVRRELFYEQYF.

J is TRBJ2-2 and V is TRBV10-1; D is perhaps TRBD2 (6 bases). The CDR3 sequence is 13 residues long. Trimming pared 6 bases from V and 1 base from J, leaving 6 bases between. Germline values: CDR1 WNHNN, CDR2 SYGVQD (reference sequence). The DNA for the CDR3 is TGCGCCAGCAGGGGACTGAACACCGGGGAGCTGTTTTTT. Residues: CASRGLNTGELFF.

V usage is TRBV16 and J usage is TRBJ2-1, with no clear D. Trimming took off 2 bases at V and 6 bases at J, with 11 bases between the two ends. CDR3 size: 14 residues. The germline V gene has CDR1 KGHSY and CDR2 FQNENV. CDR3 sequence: CASSQNADTNEQFF. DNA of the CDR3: TGTGCCAGCAGCCAAAATGCTGACACCAATGAGCAGTTCTTC. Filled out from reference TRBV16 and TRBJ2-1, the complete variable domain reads GEEVAQTPKHLVRGEGQKAKLYCAPIKGHSYVFWYQQVLKNEFKFLISFQNENVFDETGMPKERFSAKCLPNSPCSLEIQATKLEDSAVYFCASSQNADTNEQFFGPGTRLTVL.

The CDR3 nucleotides are TGTGCCAGCCGGGGGAGCCAAGAGACCCAGTACTTC. Translated: CASRGSQETQYF. This rearrangement joins TRBV12-5 to TRBJ2-5; D perhaps matches TRBD2 (6 bases). This CDR3 has 12 residues. The V gene's germline CDR1 is LGHNT and CDR2 FRNRAP.

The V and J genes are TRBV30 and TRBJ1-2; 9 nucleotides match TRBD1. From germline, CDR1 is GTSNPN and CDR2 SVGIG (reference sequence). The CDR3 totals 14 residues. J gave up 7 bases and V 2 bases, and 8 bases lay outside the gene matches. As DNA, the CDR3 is TGTGCCTGGAGTACAGACAGGGGGATAAGTGGCTACACCTTC. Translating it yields CAWSTDRGISGYTF.

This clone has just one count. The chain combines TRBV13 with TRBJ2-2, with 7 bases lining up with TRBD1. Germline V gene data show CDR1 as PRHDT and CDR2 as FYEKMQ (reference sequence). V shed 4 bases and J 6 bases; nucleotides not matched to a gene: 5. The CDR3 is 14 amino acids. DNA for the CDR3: TGTGCCAGCAGCTACGACAGGGATGCCGGGGAGCTGTTTTTT. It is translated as CASSYDRDAGELFF.

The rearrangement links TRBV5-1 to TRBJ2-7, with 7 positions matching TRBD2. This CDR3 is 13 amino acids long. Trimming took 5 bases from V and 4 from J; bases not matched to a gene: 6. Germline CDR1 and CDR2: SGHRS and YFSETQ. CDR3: CASSGGGEYEQYF. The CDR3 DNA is TGCGCCAGCAGTGGGGGGGGTGAGTACGAGCAGTACTTC.

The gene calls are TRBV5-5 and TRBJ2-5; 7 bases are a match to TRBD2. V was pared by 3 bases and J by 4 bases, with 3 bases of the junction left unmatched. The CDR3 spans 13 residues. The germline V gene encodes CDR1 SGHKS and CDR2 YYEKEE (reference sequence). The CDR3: CASSSPGGETQYF. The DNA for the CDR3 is TGTGCCAGCAGCTCCCCGGGGGGAGAGACCCAGTACTTC.

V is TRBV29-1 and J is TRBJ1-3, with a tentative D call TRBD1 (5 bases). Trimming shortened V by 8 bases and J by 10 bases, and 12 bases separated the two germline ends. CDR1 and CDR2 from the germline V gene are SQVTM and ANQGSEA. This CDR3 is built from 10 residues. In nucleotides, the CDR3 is TGCAGCCCACGGGGGGGGACCATATATTTT. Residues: CSPRGGTIYF.

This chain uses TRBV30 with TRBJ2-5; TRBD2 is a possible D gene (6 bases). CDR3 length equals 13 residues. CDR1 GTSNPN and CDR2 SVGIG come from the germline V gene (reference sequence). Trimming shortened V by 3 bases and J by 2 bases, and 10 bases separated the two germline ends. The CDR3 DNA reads TGTGCCTGGAGCCAGACTAGGCAAGAGACCCAGTACTTC. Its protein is CAWSQTRQETQYF. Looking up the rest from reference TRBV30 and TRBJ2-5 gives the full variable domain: SQTIHQWPATLVQPVGSPLSLECTVEGTSNPNLYWYRQAAGRGLQLLFYSVGIGQISSEVPQNLSASRPQDRQFILSSKKLLLSDSGFYLCAWSQTRQETQYFGPGTRLLVL.

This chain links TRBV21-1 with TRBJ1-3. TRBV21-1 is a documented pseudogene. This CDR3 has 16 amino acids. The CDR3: CASRYGGLILGNTIYF. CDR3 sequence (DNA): TGTGCCAGCAGGTACGGAGGGTTAATTCTTGGAAACACCATATATTTT.